A selection of T cell receptor beta chains follows, all from one sample in a study of CD8+ T cells in alopecia areata. Clones were sequenced by immunoSEQ multiplex PCR, and TCRdb holds only the in-frame ones, with some missing. The sample shows hundreds of thousands of clones, 50% to 60% of them seen only once. The material sequenced was CD4+ T cells sorted from blood, taken at week 0. All receptors derive from a human donor with alopecia areata. CDR3s include the opening cysteine and the closing phenylalanine or tryptophan. The D gene is left open where the match is weak. Clone size is not always given. Where it is, it says once, few, many or a class for expanded clones.

size	J	D	V	DNA	CDR3
-	TRBJ2-1	TRBD1	TRBV29-1	TGCAGCTCCGGACAGGATGAGCAGTTCTTC	CSSGQDEQFF
-	TRBJ1-6	-	TRBV6-5	TGTGCCAGCAGTCAAAACGGACAGAACCTCCACTTT	CASSQNGQNLHF
-	TRBJ1-1	TRBD1	TRBV6-5	TGTGCCAGCGGGCCGCTGGGACAGACGAACACTGAAGCTTTCTTT	CASGPLGQTNTEAFF
-	TRBJ2-3	-	TRBV4-1	TGCGCCAGCAGCCAAGGGCCCGTCGGGTCAGATACGCAGTATTTT	CASSQGPVGSDTQYF
-	TRBJ2-7	-	TRBV30	TGTGCCTGGAGTGGGAACGGTCCGGGGGAGCAGTACTTC	CAWSGNGPGEQYF
-	TRBJ1-5	-	TRBV23-1	TGCGCCAGCAGTCACGACAGTCATTATCAGCCCCAGCATTTT	CASSHDSHYQPQHF
-	TRBJ2-5	TRBD2	TRBV10-3	TGTGCCACTAGCGGGAATAAAGAGACCCAGTACTTC	CATSGNKETQYF
-	TRBJ2-7	TRBD1	TRBV10-3	TGTGCCATCAGTGATACGGACAGGGGTAGGCACGAGCAGTACTTC	CAISDTDRGRHEQYF
-	TRBJ1-2	-	TRBV29-1	TGCAGCGTTAAACAGGGTACAGCTAACTATGGCTACACCTTC	CSVKQGTANYGYTF
few	TRBJ2-7	TRBD2	TRBV5-4	TGTGCCAGCAGCCTCCGGGAGGCCCCACTCTACGAGCAGTACTTC	CASSLREAPLYEQYF
-	TRBJ2-2	-	TRBV14	TGTGCCAGCAGCCACTCGGGACAAAACACCGGGGAGCTGTTTTTT	CASSHSGQNTGELFF
-	TRBJ2-5	-	TRBV11-2	TGTGCCAGCAGCTTCCCAATTGACTCGGGTGGTCAAGAGACCCAGTACTTC	CASSFPIDSGGQETQYF
few	TRBJ2-7	-	TRBV29-1	TGCAGCGTCTCCGTCTCGGCGGTACGAGTCACCTACGAGCAGTACTTC	CSVSVSAVRVTYEQYF
-	TRBJ1-1	TRBD1	TRBV12-5	TGTGCTAGTGGTATTGACAGGGGCACTGAAGCTTTCTTT	CASGIDRGTEAFF
-	TRBJ1-4	-	TRBV30	TGTGCCTGGAGTGTAGGAGGTTATGAAAAACTGTTTTTT	CAWSVGGYEKLFF
-	TRBJ2-7	-	TRBV20-1	TGCAGTGCTAAACTTTCCTACGAGCAGTACTTC	CSAKLSYEQYF
-	TRBJ2-3	TRBD2	TRBV30	TGTGCCTGGTCTAGCGGGGGGGCCGATACGCAGTATTTT	CAWSSGGADTQYF